The sequence of this T cell receptor beta chain was determined in a study of CD8 T cells in Susac syndrome. An amount of RNA that ranged from about 0.45 to 1 ug was reverse transcribed with random hexamers. The TCR beta CDR3 was amplified by immunoSEQ multiplex PCR across 54 Vbeta, 13 Jbeta. TCRdb used MiXCR to reprocess the immunoSEQ multiplex PCR reads, holding one entry per CDR3 protein. This table holds hundreds of thousands of distinct CDR3 sequences, about 90% found once. High-throughput TCR beta sequencing covered peripheral CD8+ and CD4+ T cells. Trimming at V came to 4 bases and at J to 3 bases, leaving 17 bases not matched to a gene. The CDR3 consists of 19 residues. The germline gives CDR1 SGHRS, CDR2 YFSETQ.

The source of this sequence is a human donor with multiple sclerosis. The sample consisted of CD8+ T cells from PBMCs. The rearrangement uses TRBV5-1 and TRBJ1-5, with 9 bases fitting TRBD1. Written as DNA, the CDR3 is TGCGCCAGCAGCCGACTTACCCACAGGGGGCGAGGTTCCAATCAGCCCCAGCATTTT. Translating gives CASSRLTHRGRGSNQPQHF.